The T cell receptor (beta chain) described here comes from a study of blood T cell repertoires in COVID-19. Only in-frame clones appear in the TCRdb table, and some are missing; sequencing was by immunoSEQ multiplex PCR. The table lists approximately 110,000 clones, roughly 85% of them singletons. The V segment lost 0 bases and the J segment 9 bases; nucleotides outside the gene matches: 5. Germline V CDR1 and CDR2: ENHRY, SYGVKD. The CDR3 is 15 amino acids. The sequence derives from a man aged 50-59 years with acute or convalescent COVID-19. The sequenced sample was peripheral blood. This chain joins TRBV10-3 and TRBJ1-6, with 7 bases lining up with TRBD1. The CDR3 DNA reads TGTGCCATCAGTGAGTCGAGACAGGGAGGTTCACCCCTCCACTTT. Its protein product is CAISESRQGGSPLHF.